This T cell receptor (beta chain) comes out of a study of blood T cell repertoires in COVID-19. Study overall: COVID-19 samples from acute and convalescent phases originated in the United States, Italy and Spain.

Enrollees, about 18 to 95 years old, lived in approximately 25 US areas. Each participant's cohort was designated according to participant-reported clinical history. Original data processing: Amplification with reference gene primers provided the estimates of nucleated cell counts. The protocol was immunoSEQ multiplex PCR, while the TCRdb copy is restricted to in-frame clones and leaves out a portion. V and J calls plus clone size are reproduced from that table; the DNA served to infer D and trimming. Seen here are 300,000 or so clones, around 86% observed once, and the top ten hold less than 11%. The trim removed 5 bases at V and 5 bases at J, leaving 3 bases unmatched. This CDR3 region has 15 residues. Looked up from germline, CDR1 is SNHLY and CDR2 is FYNNEI.

Specimen: PBMCs or T cells enriched from blood (not recorded which). This TCR derives from a woman aged 18-35 years who had recovered from COVID-19. The chain joins TRBV2 to TRBJ1-6; TRBD1 matches at 10 bases. CDR3 nucleotide sequence: TGTGCCAGCAGTTCTGGACAGGGGGATAATTCACCCCTCCACTTT. It is translated as CASSSGQGDNSPLHF. The full variable domain, its missing parts supplied by reference TRBV2 and TRBJ1-6, is EPEVTQTPSHQVTQMGQEVILRCVPISNHLYFYWYRQILGQKVEFLVSFYNNEISEKSEIFDDQFSVERPDGSNFTLKIRSTKLEDSAMYFCASSSGQGDNSPLHFGNGTRLTVT.